Included here is one TCR beta chain sequence, with context. What this receptor recognizes is not known. There are no base qualities to consult, and no much larger clone falls within one base. This specimen comes from a study of CD8+CD57+ T cells in acquired aplastic anemia listed by TCRdb under 2018. With regard to the full study: DNA extracted from sorted CD4+ and CD8+ cells had a mean of about 3.2 ug, with a range of roughly 0.19 to 27.4 ug. The investigation overall reported the following: About 30 CD8+ CDR3 sequences were found to be shared between patients and controls, but these sequences appeared to be highly expressed in patients and within the immunodominant clones of the patients. No significant difference in CD8+ Simpson's diversity was found between patients and healthy controls (P=0.060).

TCR beta VDJ combination and CDR3 sequence profiling used genomic DNA as the template. An Illumina HiSeq 2000 was the platform used for TCR repertoire sequencing. The authors' pipeline ran thus. TRBV/TRBJ rearrangement plots, CDR3 size and DJ length profiles, and Simpson's diversity index were used to evaluate the repertoires. The most abundant DNA sequence in the deep sequencing data was defined as the immunodominant clone. CDR3 amino acid sequences were screened for sharing across subjects and compared with published repertoires and the VDJdb database. The public reads were reprocessed in TCRdb via fastp at Q25 and MiXCR, keeping in-frame beta chains. Every CDR3 protein is listed once, alongside the most common genes and DNA of its rows. The V and J calls follow TCRdb's processing rather than the paper's. Within this sample are about 190,000 distinct CDR3 sequences, with 64% of them counted one time only. Under 60% of the sample belongs to the ten largest clones.

TCR repertoires of sorted CD4+ and CD8+ blood T cells from severe aplastic anemia patients and healthy subjects were deep-sequenced in the study. Ficoll-Paque density gradient centrifugation was used to isolate peripheral blood mononuclear cells. Before DNA extraction, CD4+ and CD8+ T cells were sorted with FACS or magnetic beads. Trimming takes 5 bases from V and 8 bases from J, and the germline ends sit 30 bases apart. CDR1 and CDR2, looked up from the germline V gene (reference sequence), are LNHDA and SQIVND. The CDR3 runs 19 residues from the cysteine to the phenylalanine. CDR3 DNA only is kept here, 57 bases in frame from base 1.

Sequencing was carried out using sorted CD4+, CD8+, or CD8+CD57+ T cells (not recorded which) from PBMCs. The source is a human donor with severe aplastic anemia or a healthy control (not recorded which). Recombination joined TRBV19 with TRBJ1-4, with TRBD1 tentatively as D gene (6 bases match). The DNA sequence is given as TGTGCCAGTAGTCCAGAGCGGGACAATCACCGCCGGGGGAACGAAAAACTGTTTTTT. It is translated as CASSPERDNHRRGNEKLFF.